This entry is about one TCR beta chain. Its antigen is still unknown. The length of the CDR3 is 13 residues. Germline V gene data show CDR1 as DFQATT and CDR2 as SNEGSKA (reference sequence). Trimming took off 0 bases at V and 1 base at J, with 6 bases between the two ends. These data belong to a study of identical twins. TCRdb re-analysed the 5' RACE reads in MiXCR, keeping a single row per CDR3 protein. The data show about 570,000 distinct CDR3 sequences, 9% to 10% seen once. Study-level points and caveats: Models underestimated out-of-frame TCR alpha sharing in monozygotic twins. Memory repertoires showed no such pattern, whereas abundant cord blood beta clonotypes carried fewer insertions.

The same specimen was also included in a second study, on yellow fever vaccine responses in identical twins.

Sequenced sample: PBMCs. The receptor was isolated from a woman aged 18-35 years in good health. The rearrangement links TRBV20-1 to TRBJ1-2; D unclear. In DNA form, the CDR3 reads TGCAGTGCTAGAGATTCGGTTAACTATGGCTACACCTTC. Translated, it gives CSARDSVNYGYTF.